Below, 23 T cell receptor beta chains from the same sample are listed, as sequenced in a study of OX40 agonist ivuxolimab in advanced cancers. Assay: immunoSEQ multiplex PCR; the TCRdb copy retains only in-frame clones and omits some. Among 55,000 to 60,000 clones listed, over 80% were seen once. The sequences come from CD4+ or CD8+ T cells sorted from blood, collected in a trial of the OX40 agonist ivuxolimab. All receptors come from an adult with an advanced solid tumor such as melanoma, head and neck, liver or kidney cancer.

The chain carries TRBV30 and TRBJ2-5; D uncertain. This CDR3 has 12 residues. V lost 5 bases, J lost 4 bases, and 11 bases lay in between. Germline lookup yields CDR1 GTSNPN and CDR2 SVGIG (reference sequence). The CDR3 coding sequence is TGTGCCTGGGGAAGCAGGACAGAGACCCAGTACTTC. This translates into CAWGSRTETQYF. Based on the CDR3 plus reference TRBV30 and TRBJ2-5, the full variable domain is SQTIHQWPATLVQPVGSPLSLECTVEGTSNPNLYWYRQAAGRGLQLLFYSVGIGQISSEVPQNLSASRPQDRQFILSSKKLLLSDSGFYLCAWGSRTETQYFGPGTRLLVL.

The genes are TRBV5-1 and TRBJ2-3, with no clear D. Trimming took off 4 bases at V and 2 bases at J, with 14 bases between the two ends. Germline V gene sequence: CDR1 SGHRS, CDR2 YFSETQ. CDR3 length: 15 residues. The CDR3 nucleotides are TGCGCCAGCAGCCAGGTATCTACCCACACAGATACGCAGTATTTT. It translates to CASSQVSTHTDTQYF.

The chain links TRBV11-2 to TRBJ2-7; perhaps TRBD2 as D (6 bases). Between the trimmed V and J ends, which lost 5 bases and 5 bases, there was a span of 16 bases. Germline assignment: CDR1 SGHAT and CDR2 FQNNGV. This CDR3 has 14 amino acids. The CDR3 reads CASSDLRERHEQYF. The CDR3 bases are TGTGCCAGCAGCGACCTCCGGGAGAGGCACGAGCAGTACTTC.

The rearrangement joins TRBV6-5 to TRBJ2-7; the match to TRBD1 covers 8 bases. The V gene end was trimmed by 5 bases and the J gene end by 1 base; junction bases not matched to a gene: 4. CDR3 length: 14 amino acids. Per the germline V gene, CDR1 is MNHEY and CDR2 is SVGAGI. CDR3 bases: TGTGCCAGCAGTAAACAGGGGGTTTCCTACGAGCAGTACTTC. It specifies CASSKQGVSYEQYF.

The DNA for the CDR3 is TGTGCCAGCAGCTATAGGGCGACAGGTGACTATGGCTACACCTTC. This sequence encodes CASSYRATGDYGYTF. This chain uses TRBV13 with TRBJ1-2, with a tentative D call TRBD1 (6 bases). V gave up 4 bases and J gave up 3 bases, with 15 bases separating them. The CDR3 extends over 15 amino acids. The germline gives CDR1 PRHDT, CDR2 FYEKMQ (reference sequence).

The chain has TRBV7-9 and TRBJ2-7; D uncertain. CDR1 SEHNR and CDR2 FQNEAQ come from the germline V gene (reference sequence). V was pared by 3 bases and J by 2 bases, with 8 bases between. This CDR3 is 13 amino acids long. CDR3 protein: CASSFEITYEQYF. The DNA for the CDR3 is TGTGCCAGCAGCTTTGAGATAACCTACGAGCAGTACTTC.

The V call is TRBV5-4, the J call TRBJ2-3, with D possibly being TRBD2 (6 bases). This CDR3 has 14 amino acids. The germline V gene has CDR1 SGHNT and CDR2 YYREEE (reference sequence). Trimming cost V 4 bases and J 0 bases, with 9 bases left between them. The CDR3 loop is CASSTGTSTDTQYF. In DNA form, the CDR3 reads TGTGCCAGCAGCACGGGGACTAGCACAGATACGCAGTATTTT. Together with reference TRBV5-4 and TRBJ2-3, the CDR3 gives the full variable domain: ETGVTQSPTHLIKTRGQQVTLRCSSQSGHNTVSWYQQALGQGPQFIFQYYREEENGRGNFPPRFSGLQFPNYSSELNVNALELDDSALYLCASSTGTSTDTQYFGPGTRLTVL.

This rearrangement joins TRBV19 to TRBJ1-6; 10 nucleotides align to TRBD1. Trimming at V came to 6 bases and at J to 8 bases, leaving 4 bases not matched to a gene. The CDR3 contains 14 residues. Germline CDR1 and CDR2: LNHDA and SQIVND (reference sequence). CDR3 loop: CASRTGGADSPLHF. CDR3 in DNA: TGTGCCAGTAGGACAGGGGGCGCGGATTCACCCCTCCACTTT.

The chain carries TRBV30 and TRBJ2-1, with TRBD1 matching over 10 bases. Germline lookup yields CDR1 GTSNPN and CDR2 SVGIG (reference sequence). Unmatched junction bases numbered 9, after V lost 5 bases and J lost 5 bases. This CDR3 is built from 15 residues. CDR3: CAWRSPGQGNNEQFF. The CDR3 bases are TGTGCCTGGCGTAGCCCGGGACAGGGGAACAATGAGCAGTTCTTC.

In nucleotides, the CDR3 is TGTGCCAGCAGCGTTAGACAGGGCTGGGGCTACACCTTC. The encoded protein is CASSVRQGWGYTF. The chain couples TRBV9 to TRBJ1-2; TRBD1 matches at 7 bases. The CDR3 covers 13 residues. After removal of 2 bases from V and 8 bases from J, the junction contained 6 bases not matched to a gene. CDR1 and CDR2 from the germline V gene are SGDLS and YYNGEE. Full variable domain (remainder filled in from reference TRBV9 and TRBJ1-2): DSGVTQTPKHLITATGQRVTLRCSPRSGDLSVYWYQQSLDQGLQFLIQYYNGEERAKGNILERFSAQQFPDLHSELNLSSLELGDSALYFCASSVRQGWGYTFGSGTRLTVV.

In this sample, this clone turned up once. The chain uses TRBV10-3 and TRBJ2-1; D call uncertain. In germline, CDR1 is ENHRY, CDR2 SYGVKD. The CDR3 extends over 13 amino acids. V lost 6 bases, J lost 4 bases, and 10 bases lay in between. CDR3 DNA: TGTGCCATCAGCGCGGACGGTTACAATGAGCAGTTCTTC. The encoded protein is CAISADGYNEQFF.

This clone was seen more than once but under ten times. CDR3 region: CASSSQGGTGNQPQHF. CDR3 sequence (DNA): TGTGCCAGCAGTTCCCAGGGGGGCACGGGCAATCAGCCCCAGCATTTT. The chain recombines TRBV28 with TRBJ1-5; 7 nucleotides line up with TRBD1. CDR1 and CDR2 (germline): MDHEN, SYDVKM. CDR3 size: 16 residues. V shed 4 bases, J shed 2 bases, and the junction held 8 bases outside the gene matches.

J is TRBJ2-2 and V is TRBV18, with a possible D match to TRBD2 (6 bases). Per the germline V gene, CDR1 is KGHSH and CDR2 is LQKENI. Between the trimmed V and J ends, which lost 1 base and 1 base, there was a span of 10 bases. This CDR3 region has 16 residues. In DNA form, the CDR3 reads TGTGCCAGCTCACCACTAGTTAGCGGGAACACCGGGGAGCTGTTTTTT. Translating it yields CASSPLVSGNTGELFF.

The CDR3 region is CASSVLGTGELFF. CDR3 bases: TGTGCCAGCAGCGTCCTGGGGACCGGGGAGCTGTTTTTT. This chain connects TRBV9 to TRBJ2-2; D is undetermined. This CDR3 is built from 13 residues. Germline CDR1 reads SGDLS; CDR2 reads YYNGEE. Trimming shortened V by 2 bases and J by 5 bases, and 7 bases separated the two germline ends.

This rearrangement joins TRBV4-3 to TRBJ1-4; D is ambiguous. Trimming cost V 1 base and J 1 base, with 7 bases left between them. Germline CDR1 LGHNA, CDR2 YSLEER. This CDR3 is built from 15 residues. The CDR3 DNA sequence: TGCGCCAGCAGCCAAGTATGGGGAACTAATGAAAAACTGTTTTTT. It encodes CASSQVWGTNEKLFF.

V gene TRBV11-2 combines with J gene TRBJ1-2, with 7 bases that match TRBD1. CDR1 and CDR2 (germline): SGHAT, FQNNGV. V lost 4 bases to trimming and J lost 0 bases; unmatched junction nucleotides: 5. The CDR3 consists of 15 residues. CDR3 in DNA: TGTGCCAGCAGCTCCTACAGGGGTTCTAACTATGGCTACACCTTC. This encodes CASSSYRGSNYGYTF.

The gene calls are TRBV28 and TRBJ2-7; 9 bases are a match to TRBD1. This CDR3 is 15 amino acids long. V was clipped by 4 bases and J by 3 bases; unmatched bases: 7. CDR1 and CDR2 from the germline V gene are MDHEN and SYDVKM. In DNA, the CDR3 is TGTGCCAGCAGTTCCGGTGGGGACAGGGACTACGAGCAGTACTTC. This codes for CASSSGGDRDYEQYF.

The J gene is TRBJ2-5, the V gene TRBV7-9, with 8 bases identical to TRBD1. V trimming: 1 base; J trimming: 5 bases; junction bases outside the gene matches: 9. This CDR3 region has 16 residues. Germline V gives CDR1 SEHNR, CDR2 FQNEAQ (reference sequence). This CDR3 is CASSLGSFRGPETQYF. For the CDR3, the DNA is TGTGCCAGCAGCTTAGGTTCTTTCAGGGGGCCTGAGACCCAGTACTTC. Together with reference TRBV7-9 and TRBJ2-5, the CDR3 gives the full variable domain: DTGVSQNPRHKITKRGQNVTFRCDPISEHNRLYWYRQTLGQGPEFLTYFQNEAQLEKSRLLSDRFSAERPKGSFSTLEIQRTEQGDSAMYLCASSLGSFRGPETQYFGPGTRLLVL.

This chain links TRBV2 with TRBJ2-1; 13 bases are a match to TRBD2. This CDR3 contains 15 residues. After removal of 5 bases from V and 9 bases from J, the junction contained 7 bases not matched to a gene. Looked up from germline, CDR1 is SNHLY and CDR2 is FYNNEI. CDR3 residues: CASSLGLAGAAEQFF. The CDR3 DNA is TGTGCCAGCAGTTTAGGACTAGCGGGAGCAGCTGAGCAGTTCTTC.

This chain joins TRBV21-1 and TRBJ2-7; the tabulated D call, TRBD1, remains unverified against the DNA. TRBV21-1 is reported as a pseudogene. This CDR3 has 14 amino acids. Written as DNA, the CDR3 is TGTGCCAGCAGCCGTTCGAGGACAGGGGACGAGCAGTACTTC. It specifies CASSRSRTGDEQYF.

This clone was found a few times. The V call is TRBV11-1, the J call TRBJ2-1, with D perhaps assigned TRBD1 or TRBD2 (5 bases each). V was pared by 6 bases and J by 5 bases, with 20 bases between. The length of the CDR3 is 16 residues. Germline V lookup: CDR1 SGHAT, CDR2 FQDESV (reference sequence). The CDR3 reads CASRPFRGAMDNEQFF. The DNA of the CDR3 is TGTGCCAGCAGACCTTTTCGGGGCGCCATGGACAATGAGCAGTTCTTC.

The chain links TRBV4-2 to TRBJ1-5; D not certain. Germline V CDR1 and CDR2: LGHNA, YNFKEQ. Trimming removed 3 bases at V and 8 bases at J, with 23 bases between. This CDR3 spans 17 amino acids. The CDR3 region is CASSQSPADGTLEPQHF. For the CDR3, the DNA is TGTGCCAGCAGCCAGTCCCCTGCAGACGGAACTTTAGAGCCCCAGCATTTT.

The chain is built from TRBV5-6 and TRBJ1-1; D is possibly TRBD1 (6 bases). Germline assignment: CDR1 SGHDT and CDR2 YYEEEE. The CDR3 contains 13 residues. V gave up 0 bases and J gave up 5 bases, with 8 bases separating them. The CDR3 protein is CASSLEGVTEAFF. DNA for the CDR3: TGTGCCAGCAGCTTGGAGGGGGTGACTGAAGCTTTCTTT.